The clone carrying this T cell receptor (beta chain) was observed many times. Its target is not known. The CDR3 consists of 13 residues. V lost 6 bases, J lost 5 bases, and 12 bases lay in between. The sample comes from a study of human T cells and chemical hapten exposure. Whole-study context: Sensitization was performed using 2% DPC on a 2 cm by 2 cm upper inner arm skin site. Study findings and constraints: Controls had significantly fewer large CDR3 similarity clusters than were formed by expanded TCRs. Since the donors had alopecia, their immune response may not be the same as that of healthy people.

The sample's time point: patch test 1, 2 weeks after DPC sensitization. Treatment defined: therapeutic diphenylcyclopropenone sensitization with weekly scalp DPC. Within the library, unique molecular identifiers were attached to each individual cDNA molecule. TCRdb independently ran MiXCR on the RACE reads; one entry per CDR3 protein. There are approximately 82,000 distinct CDR3 sequences in the sample; more than 9% occur only once, and roughly 2.4% lies in the top ten. The chain uses TRBV12-3 or TRBV12-4 and TRBJ2-3, with D uncertain. The sequencing used whole blood, collected in connection with sensitization to the hapten diphenylcyclopropenone (DPC). The sequence came from a man aged 35-49 years with alopecia areata. Some clones in this sample may be carry-over from other donors' samples. CDR3 region: CASSRFGIDTQYF. CDR3 sequence (DNA): TGTGCCAGCAGCCGGTTTGGGATAGATACGCAGTATTTT.